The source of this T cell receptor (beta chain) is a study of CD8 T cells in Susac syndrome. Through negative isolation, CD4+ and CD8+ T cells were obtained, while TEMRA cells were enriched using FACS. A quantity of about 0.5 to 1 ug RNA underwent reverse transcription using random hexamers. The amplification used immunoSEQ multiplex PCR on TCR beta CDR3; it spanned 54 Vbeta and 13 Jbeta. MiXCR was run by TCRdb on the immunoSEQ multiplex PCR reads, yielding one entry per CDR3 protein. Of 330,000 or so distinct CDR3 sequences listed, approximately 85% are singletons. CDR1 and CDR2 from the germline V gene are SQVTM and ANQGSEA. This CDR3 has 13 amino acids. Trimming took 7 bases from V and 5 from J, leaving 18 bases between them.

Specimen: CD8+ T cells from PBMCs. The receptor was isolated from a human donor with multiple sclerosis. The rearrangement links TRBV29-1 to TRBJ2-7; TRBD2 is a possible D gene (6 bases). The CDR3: CSAEGVDGDEQYF. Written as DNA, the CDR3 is TGCAGCGCGGAGGGAGTGGATGGCGACGAGCAGTACTTC.